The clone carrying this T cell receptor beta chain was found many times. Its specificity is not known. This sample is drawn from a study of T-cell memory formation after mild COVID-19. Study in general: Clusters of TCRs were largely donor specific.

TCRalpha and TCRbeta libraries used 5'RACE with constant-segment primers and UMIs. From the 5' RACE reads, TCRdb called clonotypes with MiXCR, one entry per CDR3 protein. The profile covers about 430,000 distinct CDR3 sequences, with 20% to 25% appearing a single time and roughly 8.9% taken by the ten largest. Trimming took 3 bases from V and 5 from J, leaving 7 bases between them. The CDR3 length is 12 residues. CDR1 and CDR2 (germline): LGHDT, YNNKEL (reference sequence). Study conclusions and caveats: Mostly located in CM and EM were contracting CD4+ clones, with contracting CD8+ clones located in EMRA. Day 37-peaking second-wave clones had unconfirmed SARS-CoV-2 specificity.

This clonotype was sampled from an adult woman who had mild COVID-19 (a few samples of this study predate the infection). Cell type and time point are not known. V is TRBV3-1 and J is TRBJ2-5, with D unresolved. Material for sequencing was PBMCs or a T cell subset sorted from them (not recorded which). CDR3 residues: CASSQRRETQYF. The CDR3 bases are TGTGCCAGCAGCCAGCGACGGGAGACCCAGTACTTC.